A selection of T cell receptor beta chains follows, all from one sample in a study of blood T cells in healthy people across ages. TCRdb re-analysed the 5' RACE reads in MiXCR, keeping a single row per CDR3 protein. The sample has 650,000 to 800,000 distinct CDR3 sequences; more than 40% are singletons. The sequencing sample was made of blood. Receptors originate from a man aged 55 to 69 in good health. Each CDR3 is given with its conserved first and last residue. A D gene is named only where the DNA matches it firmly. The size of a clone is reported for some rows only, either as once, few or many, or as a class for expanded clones.

V	D	J	size	DNA	CDR3
TRBV4-3	.	TRBJ2-7	.	TGCGCCAGCAGCCAAGATTACAGATACGAGCAGTACTTC	CASSQDYRYEQYF
TRBV5-1	.	TRBJ1-4	few	TGCGCCAGCAGCCGGACCCAAAATGAAAAACTGTTTTTT	CASSRTQNEKLFF
TRBV20-1	.	TRBJ2-3	.	TGCAGTGCTCCCGAGGGTCAGGATACGCAGTATTTT	CSAPEGQDTQYF
TRBV2	TRBD1	TRBJ2-1	.	TGTGCCAGCAGTAACAGGGGGCAGCAGTTCTTC	CASSNRGQQFF
TRBV4-3	.	TRBJ2-3	.	TGCGCCAGCAGCCAAGTTCCCAGGGAAAGCACAGATACGCAGTATTTT	CASSQVPRESTDTQYF
TRBV28	.	TRBJ1-6	few	TGTGCCAGCAGTTTATGGCAGGCTCAAAATTCGCCCCTCCACTTT	CASSLWQAQNSPLHF
TRBV6-5	.	TRBJ2-7	once	TGTGCCAGCAGTTACTCGCAGGGGAGGACAAACGAGCAGTACTTC	CASSYSQGRTNEQYF
TRBV27	.	TRBJ2-7	few	TGTGCCAGCAGTTACCTCTCCTCACGACAGAGCTCCTACGAGCAGTACTTC	CASSYLSSRQSSYEQYF
TRBV28	TRBD1	TRBJ2-1	.	TGTGCCAGCAATGGACAGGGTTGGGAGCAGTTCTTC	CASNGQGWEQFF
TRBV20-1	TRBD2	TRBJ2-1	.	TGCAGTGCTAGCCATCTAGCGGGGGTCAGGAATGAGCAGTTCTTC	CSASHLAGVRNEQFF
TRBV5-5	TRBD1	TRBJ1-2	once	TGTGCCAGCAGCTCCGGGACAGGGGCCTATGGCTACACCTTC	CASSSGTGAYGYTF
TRBV5-8	TRBD2	TRBJ2-1	.	TGTGCCAGCAGCTTGGGCGCCGGCGGCGGGGGGGAGAATGAGCAGTTCTTC	CASSLGAGGGGENEQFF
TRBV6-5	.	TRBJ1-1	.	TGTGCCAGCAGTTACTCGGGGGTGAACACTGAAGCTTTCTTT	CASSYSGVNTEAFF
TRBV4-3	.	TRBJ2-4	few	TGCGCCAGCAGCCAAGATGGCAGGAGCCGAAGAGAGCAGTACTTC	CASSQDGRSRREQYF
TRBV4-3	.	TRBJ2-7	.	TGCGCCAGCAGCCAAGCGGCTGGGCACTACGAGCAGTACTTC	CASSQAAGHYEQYF
TRBV10-3	TRBD1	TRBJ1-2	few	TGTGCCACCGAGATGGGACAGGGCTATGGCTACACCTTC	CATEMGQGYGYTF
TRBV15	.	TRBJ2-1	.	TGTGCCACCAGCAGAGGGTATCGAGGGGGTCCCCTCAATGAGCAGTTCTTC	CATSRGYRGGPLNEQFF
TRBV12-3/TRBV12-4	TRBD1	TRBJ2-5	.	TGTGCCAGCAGGGCGTCCAGGGGGTCCCAAGAGACCCAGTACTTC	CASRASRGSQETQYF
TRBV28	.	TRBJ2-7	.	TGTGCCAGCAGTTTGCGTGAGGGTTTGGGTCACGAGCAGTACTTC	CASSLREGLGHEQYF
TRBV20-1	TRBD1	TRBJ2-3	.	TGCAGTTCCGGGACAGCCTTCACCGCTTTAAGCACAGATACGCAGTATTTT	CSSGTAFTALSTDTQYF
TRBV5-1	.	TRBJ1-1	.	TGCGCCAGCAGCTTGGCCATCGGTTTGGCGGATACTGAAGCTTTCTTT	CASSLAIGLADTEAFF
TRBV7-9	.	TRBJ1-4	.	TGTGCCAGCAGCTCGACTCAGGACGTAGTTACGGGTGAAAAACTGTTTTTT	CASSSTQDVVTGEKLFF
TRBV7-2	TRBD2	TRBJ2-5	few	TGTGCCAGCAGCTTAGGCCCTTTGCGGGGGGGGAACCAAGAGACCCAGTACTTC	CASSLGPLRGGNQETQYF
TRBV20-1	TRBD2	TRBJ2-3	.	TGCAGTGCTAGAGATCTTCGACTAGCGCTCGAATCAGATACGCAGTATTTT	CSARDLRLALESDTQYF
TRBV25-1	TRBD1	TRBJ2-7	.	TGTGCCAGCAGCCACTGGGCGGTCGGACAGGGAATGAGCGAGCAGTACTTC	CASSHWAVGQGMSEQYF
TRBV3-1	TRBD2	TRBJ2-1	.	TGTGCCAGCAGTTTTACGGATCCGGGGGGCTACAATGAGCAGTTCTTC	CASSFTDPGGYNEQFF
TRBV7-6	.	TRBJ2-5	.	TGTGCCAGCAGCTTATGGTCCGGAGAAGAGACCCAGTACTTC	CASSLWSGEETQYF
TRBV29-1	TRBD2	TRBJ2-5	many	TGCAGCGCCCCCCTGGGACTAGTTCAAGAGACCCAGTACTTC	CSAPLGLVQETQYF
TRBV5-4	TRBD1	TRBJ1-1	.	TGTGCCAGCAGCTTAGCAGGGGGCTTGGATTTTATGAACACTGAAGCTTTCTTT	CASSLAGGLDFMNTEAFF
TRBV20-1	TRBD1	TRBJ2-3	.	TGCAGTGCTAGAGGGACAGGGGGTTACTTGGAGGGCACAGATACGCAGTATTTT	CSARGTGGYLEGTDTQYF
TRBV18	.	TRBJ2-1	.	TGTGCCAGCTCACCGGGACCTAACAATGAGCAGTTCTTC	CASSPGPNNEQFF
TRBV27	TRBD2	TRBJ2-1	.	TGTGCCAGCAGTTCCTATTCGACTAGCGGGATGGGTGAGCAGTTCTTC	CASSSYSTSGMGEQFF
TRBV5-6	.	TRBJ1-5	few	TGTGCCAGCAGCTTCAGGGCTAATCAGCCCCAGCATTTT	CASSFRANQPQHF
TRBV10-2	.	TRBJ2-5	.	TGCGCCAGCGCGGACGGGGAAGAGCAGTACTTC	CASADGEEQYF
TRBV4-2	TRBD2	TRBJ2-5	.	TGTGCCAGCAGCCAGGATAGCGGGGGGGCGGGGGAGACCCAGTACTTC	CASSQDSGGAGETQYF
TRBV10-3	.	TRBJ2-7	.	TGTGCCACCCGAGCCCAGGGGGGCCTCTACGAGCAGTACTTC	CATRAQGGLYEQYF
TRBV7-8	TRBD1	TRBJ1-6	few	TGTGCCAGCAGCCGGACAGGGCGAAGCTCCTATAATTCACCCCTCCACTTT	CASSRTGRSSYNSPLHF
TRBV11-2	.	TRBJ2-5	few	TGTGCCAGCAGCCGATCCAGGGGAGAACAGTACTTC	CASSRSRGEQYF